These T cell receptor beta chains were read from a single sample in a study of blood T cell repertoires in COVID-19. This table comes from immunoSEQ multiplex PCR, and its TCRdb copy is limited to in-frame clones, with some not included. The sample includes 210,000 or so clones, almost 90% of them seen just once. The material sequenced was peripheral blood. These receptor sequences come from a woman aged 55-69 years with acute or convalescent COVID-19. The conserved cysteine and the conserved F or W are not part of the CDR3 here.

v_call: TRBV30
j_call: TRBJ1-1
cdr3_aa: AWTGQGNTEAF

v_call: TRBV25-1
j_call: TRBJ2-1
cdr3_aa: ASSQNYNEQF

v_call: TRBV6-5
j_call: TRBJ1-6
cdr3_aa: ASRIGQGMNSPLH

v_call: TRBV5-1
j_call: TRBJ1-3
cdr3_aa: ASSLGGTASGNTIY

v_call: TRBV5-5
j_call: TRBJ1-5
cdr3_aa: ASSFMDTNQPQH

v_call: TRBV2
j_call: TRBJ2-1
cdr3_aa: ASSRESYNEQF

v_call: TRBV30
j_call: TRBJ2-7
cdr3_aa: AWSRIGDSYEQY

v_call: TRBV28
j_call: TRBJ2-7
cdr3_aa: ASSSPPGQGTYEQY

v_call: TRBV11-2
j_call: TRBJ2-7
cdr3_aa: ASSLDIRQLEY

v_call: TRBV6-2/TRBV6-3
j_call: TRBJ1-5
cdr3_aa: ASSWTGSNQPQH

v_call: TRBV5-1
j_call: TRBJ1-2
cdr3_aa: ASSVSDSLYGYT

v_call: TRBV5-6
j_call: TRBJ2-7
cdr3_aa: ASSLTAGGPDH

v_call: TRBV7-9
j_call: TRBJ2-7
cdr3_aa: ASSLGAGVYEQY

v_call: TRBV19
j_call: TRBJ1-5
cdr3_aa: ASSIPGFDQPQH

v_call: TRBV4-1
j_call: TRBJ2-7
cdr3_aa: ASSYQALAGVYEQY

v_call: TRBV2
j_call: TRBJ2-3
cdr3_aa: ASSATRIRDTQY

v_call: TRBV11-2
j_call: TRBJ1-2
cdr3_aa: ASSLDSGTGKGYT

v_call: TRBV28
j_call: TRBJ1-2
cdr3_aa: ASSLFESTSGGYT

v_call: TRBV30
j_call: TRBJ1-3
cdr3_aa: AWTSGVGFLSGNTIY

v_call: TRBV9
j_call: TRBJ2-7
cdr3_aa: ASSVVDNSYEQY

v_call: TRBV3-1/TRBV3-2
j_call: TRBJ1-2
cdr3_aa: ASSQRAGGQYGYT

v_call: TRBV7-2
j_call: TRBJ2-1
cdr3_aa: ASSFKITRDRAYNEQF

v_call: TRBV28
j_call: TRBJ2-7
cdr3_aa: ASRLTQSYEQY

v_call: TRBV28
j_call: TRBJ2-1
cdr3_aa: ATRGSGRFEQF

v_call: TRBV14
j_call: TRBJ2-3
cdr3_aa: ASSQNRGGGDTQY

v_call: TRBV2
j_call: TRBJ1-6
cdr3_aa: ASSEFRAYNSPLH

v_call: TRBV6-5
j_call: TRBJ1-5
cdr3_aa: ASNDRDNQPQH

v_call: TRBV15
j_call: TRBJ2-3
cdr3_aa: ATRTGIHPTDTQY

v_call: TRBV6-5
j_call: TRBJ2-5
cdr3_aa: ASSYVSSGKETQY

v_call: TRBV4-2
j_call: TRBJ1-3
cdr3_aa: ASSQPGQIGNTIY

v_call: TRBV19
j_call: TRBJ1-5
cdr3_aa: ASSIAAQPQH

v_call: TRBV6-5
j_call: TRBJ2-5
cdr3_aa: ASSYSTGVPETQY

v_call: TRBV28
j_call: TRBJ1-2
cdr3_aa: ASSFDRVVDGYT

v_call: TRBV5-8
j_call: TRBJ1-2
cdr3_aa: ASSSPTGYTSRHYT

v_call: TRBV7-6
j_call: TRBJ1-2
cdr3_aa: ASRPGQGYLGYT